This TCR beta chain was sequenced during a study of cytomegalovirus exposure and HLA in healthy donors. The germline V and J ends were trimmed by 7 bases and 8 bases, with 11 bases remaining between them. Germline CDR1 SEHNR, CDR2 FQNEAQ (reference sequence). There are 12 residues in the CDR3. It was with 60 Vbeta and 13 Jbeta primers that the PCR ran. The method was immunoSEQ multiplex PCR; TCRdb's version includes in-frame clones alone and lacks a portion of them. The sample yields more than 250,000 clones, roughly 89% seen once. The clonotype originates from a woman aged 18-35 years in good health and CMV-seronegative. The rearrangement joins TRBV7-9 to TRBJ2-2; D is perhaps TRBD1 (5 bases). Sequences were obtained from PBMCs. CDR3: CASKVGAGELFF. In DNA form, the CDR3 reads TGTGCCAGCAAGGTTGGGGCGGGGGAGCTGTTTTTT. The full variable domain, rest sourced from reference TRBV7-9 and TRBJ2-2, is DTGVSQNPRHKITKRGQNVTFRCDPISEHNRLYWYRQTLGQGPEFLTYFQNEAQLEKSRLLSDRFSAERPKGSFSTLEIQRTEQGDSAMYLCASKVGAGELFFGEGSRLTVL.